This TCR beta chain is from a study of beta chain features in type 1 diabetes. Averaging roughly 120 mL, one heparinised blood draw came from each individual donor. Sorted CD4+ subsets: naive, central memory, regulatory, stem cell-like memory (CD45RO/CCR7/CD25/CD127/CD95/CD27 panel). The entirety of the isolated RNA underwent reverse transcription, so expressed TCRB transcripts were sequenced. Produced via immunoSEQ multiplex PCR; TCRdb's table is partial and in-frame only. The table shows around 15,000 clones, with 55% occurring only once. The CDR3 has 15 residues. After removal of 2 bases from V and 5 bases from J, the junction contained 2 bases not matched to a gene. Per the germline V gene, CDR1 is LGHNA and CDR2 is YSLEER.

Sequenced input: stem cell memory CD4+ T cells from blood. The TCR sequence derives from a woman under 30 in good health. The chain uses TRBV4-3 and TRBJ2-3; 12 bases map to TRBD2. The CDR3: CASSQLGLAGDTQYF. The DNA of the CDR3 is TGCGCCAGCAGCCAACTGGGACTAGCGGGAGATACGCAGTATTTT.